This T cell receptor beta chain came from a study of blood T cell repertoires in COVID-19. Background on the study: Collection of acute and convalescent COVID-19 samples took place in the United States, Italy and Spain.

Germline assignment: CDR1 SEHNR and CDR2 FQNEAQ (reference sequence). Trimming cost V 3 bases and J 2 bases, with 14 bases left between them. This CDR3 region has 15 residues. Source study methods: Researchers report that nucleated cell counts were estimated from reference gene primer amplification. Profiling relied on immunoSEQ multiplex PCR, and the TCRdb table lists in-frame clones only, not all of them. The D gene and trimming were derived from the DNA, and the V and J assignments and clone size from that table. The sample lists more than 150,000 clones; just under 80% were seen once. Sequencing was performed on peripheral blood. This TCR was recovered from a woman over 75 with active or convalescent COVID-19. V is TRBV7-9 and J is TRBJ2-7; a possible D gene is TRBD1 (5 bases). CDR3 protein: CASSLDRTSTYEQYF. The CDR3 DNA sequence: TGTGCCAGCAGCTTGGACCGGACATCAACCTACGAGCAGTACTTC.